The rows below give T cell receptor beta chains drawn from one sample of a study of T cell responses to AZD1222 COVID-19 vaccine. Here immunoSEQ multiplex PCR was the method, and the copy in TCRdb shows in-frame clones only, minus some. The sample records over 150,000 clones, about nine tenths being singletons. The material sequenced was peripheral blood, taken on day 0 of AZD1222 vaccination. Receptors were obtained from an adult in good health. The conserved cysteine and the conserved F or W are not part of the CDR3 here. A D gene is named only where the DNA matches it firmly.

J gene	D gene	V gene	CDR3 protein
TRBJ2-7	.	TRBV30	AWSVPLSYEQY
TRBJ2-2	.	TRBV2	ASSGTPMTNTGELF
TRBJ1-2	.	TRBV7-9	ASSFDRLYGYT
TRBJ1-3	.	TRBV6-6	ASSPGVLGNTIY
TRBJ1-4	TRBD1	TRBV5-1	ASSLDGQVVLEKLF
TRBJ1-4	.	TRBV6-5	ASSLQPATNEKLF
TRBJ1-2	.	TRBV6-5	ASSGIDYGYT
TRBJ1-2	.	TRBV12-3/TRBV12-4	ASRRIPYGYT
TRBJ1-4	.	TRBV4-3	ASSQRAVNEKLF
TRBJ2-5	.	TRBV7-9	ASSLEGSNEQETQY
TRBJ2-1	.	TRBV4-1	ASSQDPGTLGYNEQF
TRBJ1-2	TRBD1	TRBV7-2	ASSLGGTVGYT
TRBJ2-3	.	TRBV3-1/TRBV3-2	ASSLMGGPWDTQY
TRBJ2-3	.	TRBV19	AVVGTGTTDTQY
TRBJ2-5	TRBD2	TRBV9	ASSVYGGGSQETQY
TRBJ2-7	.	TRBV12-5	ASGSTVLSSYEQY
TRBJ2-7	.	TRBV7-2	ASSLLYEQY
TRBJ1-2	.	TRBV4-2	ASSQGDALSNYGYT
TRBJ1-1	.	TRBV7-3	ASSLNTPGTEAF
TRBJ1-5	TRBD1	TRBV6-5	ASRPDRSSNQPQH
TRBJ2-3	.	TRBV4-3	ASSQDPPWDGGFTDTQY
TRBJ1-2	.	TRBV3-1/TRBV3-2	ASGGLSHYGYT
TRBJ2-2	TRBD1	TRBV6-5	ASSYRRTGDTGELF
TRBJ1-6	.	TRBV7-2	ASSLGAVNSPLH
TRBJ2-1	.	TRBV5-5	ASSLGAEQF
TRBJ1-3	.	TRBV19	ASNEGPGNTIY
TRBJ1-1	.	TRBV7-2	ASHTRARGDNTEAF
TRBJ2-3	TRBD1	TRBV28	ASLQGGSGTDTQY
TRBJ2-1	TRBD1	TRBV4-2	ASSRTGQGASNEQF
TRBJ1-1	.	TRBV5-1	ASSLEQENTEAF
TRBJ2-5	.	TRBV7-7	ASSLGRATQETQY
TRBJ1-2	TRBD1	TRBV29-1	SVDGTGNYGYT
TRBJ2-7	.	TRBV30	AWSVIGQSEQY